Below are 6 T cell receptor beta chains sequenced from a single sample in a study of metastatic and nonmetastatic thyroid tumors. TCRdb re-analyzed the PCR reads using MiXCR. The sample comprises about 26,000 clones, 25% to 30% of which are singletons, and 5% to 7% rests with the top ten. Thyroid surgery was performed in patients who had received no treatment beforehand. Sequenced input: blood. The receptors were sampled from a female donor with papillary thyroid cancer or a benign thyroid nodule (not recorded which). Some clones in this sample may be carry-over from other donors' samples.

V usage is TRBV4-1 and J usage is TRBJ1-2, with D hard to call. V was pared by 2 bases and J by 7 bases, with 14 bases between. Looked up from germline, CDR1 is MGHRA and CDR2 is YSYEKL. This CDR3 has 14 amino acids. In nucleotides, the CDR3 is TGCGCCAGCAGCCAAATTCAGACCTTCCTTGGCTACACCTTC. This encodes CASSQIQTFLGYTF.

In this sample, this clone turned up many times. V gene TRBV2 combines with J gene TRBJ2-4; D is undetermined. Germline CDR1 SNHLY, CDR2 FYNNEI. V was pared by 6 bases and J by 0 bases, with 6 bases between. The CDR3 runs 13 residues. In DNA form, the CDR3 reads TGTGCCAGCAGCGCAATAGCCAAAAACATTCAGTACTTC. Its translation is CASSAIAKNIQYF. The full variable domain, rest sourced from reference TRBV2 and TRBJ2-4, is EPEVTQTPSHQVTQMGQEVILRCVPISNHLYFYWYRQILGQKVEFLVSFYNNEISEKSEIFDDQFSVERPDGSNFTLKIRSTKLEDSAMYFCASSAIAKNIQYFGAGTRLSVL.

The CDR3 DNA follows: TGTGCCAGCAGGGAGGACCCCCGTGGGGCCGGGGAGCTGTTTTTT. Its protein product is CASREDPRGAGELFF. V usage is TRBV6-1 and J usage is TRBJ2-2; D may be TRBD2 (5 bases). Germline V gene data show CDR1 as MNHNS and CDR2 as SASEGT. The CDR3 runs 15 residues. Trimming shortened V by 6 bases and J by 6 bases, and 17 bases separated the two germline ends.

This clone has ten or more counts. This chain connects TRBV25-1 to TRBJ2-1; 7 bases fit TRBD1. Germline V gene sequence: CDR1 MGHDK, CDR2 SYGVNS. The CDR3 totals 15 residues. The ends lost 4 bases at V and 6 bases at J; junction bases unmatched: 9. The CDR3 region has the DNA TGTGCCAGCAGTGCACCGGGACAGCGGCTCAATGAGCAGTTCTTC. Amino acid sequence: CASSAPGQRLNEQFF.

The J gene is TRBJ2-7, the V gene TRBV5-1; tentatively, D is TRBD2 (6 bases). The germline gives CDR1 SGHRS, CDR2 YFSETQ. V lost 2 bases, J lost 3 bases, and 15 bases lay in between. The CDR3 covers 15 residues. The CDR3, as DNA: TGCGCCAGCAGCTTTGCCGGGACTCCTCACTACGAGCAGTACTTC. As protein: CASSFAGTPHYEQYF.

Comment on this clone: One junction end disagrees with the germline gene, perhaps due to a read error. V is TRBV15 and J is TRBJ2-1; 13 bases align to TRBD2. This CDR3 has 20 residues. The germline V gene has CDR1 LNHNV and CDR2 YYDKDF (reference sequence). The CDR3 reads CATSLPPALAGGPSYNDQFF. The CDR3 nucleotides are TGTGCCACCAGCTTACCCCCGGCACTAGCGGGAGGGCCCTCCTACAATGATCAGTTCTTC.